The 18 T cell receptor beta chains listed next were all sequenced from one sample in a study of lymphopenia after photon versus proton radiotherapy. The repertoire was sequenced with immunoSEQ multiplex PCR; TCRdb's copy has only in-frame clones and lacks some. The table lists over 40,000 clones, about 92% of them singletons. Material: peripheral blood, obtained from a patient treated with photon-based radiotherapy. These receptors were collected from a middle-aged woman with cholangiocarcinoma.

In nucleotides, the CDR3 is TGTGCCAGCAGTTTGATGGGACAGGGTATGAACACTGAAGCTTTCTTT. The encoded protein is CASSLMGQGMNTEAFF. The chain employs TRBV28 and TRBJ1-1; 9 bases fit TRBD1. Trimming cost V 3 bases and J 0 bases; bases outside gene matches: 5. The CDR3 has 16 amino acids. Germline V gene sequence: CDR1 MDHEN, CDR2 SYDVKM. Variable domain in full (rest from reference TRBV28 and TRBJ1-1): DVKVTQSSRYLVKRTGEKVFLECVQDMDHENMFWYRQDPGLGLRLIYFSYDVKMKEKGDIPEGYSVSREKKERFSLILESASTNQTSMYLCASSLMGQGMNTEAFFGQGTRLTVV.

The chain carries TRBV9 and TRBJ2-1; D may be TRBD2 (5 bases). The germline gives CDR1 SGDLS, CDR2 YYNGEE. The CDR3 spans 13 residues. The V and J ends lost 0 bases and 7 bases respectively, with 8 bases between them. Written as DNA, the CDR3 is TGTGCCAGCAGCGTAGTGTCGGGAAATGAGCAGTTCTTC. This gives the protein CASSVVSGNEQFF.

The chain combines TRBV19 with TRBJ2-1; D is uncertain. This CDR3 region has 13 residues. The V end lost 5 bases, the J end lost 4 bases, and 9 bases lay between the germline ends. Per germline, CDR1 LNHDA and CDR2 SQIVND (reference sequence). CDR3 amino acids: CASSVLVYNEQFF. As DNA, the CDR3 is TGTGCCAGTAGTGTACTCGTATACAATGAGCAGTTCTTC.

V gene TRBV6-1 combines with J gene TRBJ1-1; D may be TRBD1 (6 bases). Germline V gives CDR1 MNHNS, CDR2 SASEGT. CDR3 size: 14 residues. The V gene lost 5 bases and the J gene lost 8 bases, with 18 bases spanning the gap. As DNA, the CDR3 is TGTGCCAGCAGTTCGGACAGAGGGTCCTCGGAAGCTTTCTTT. Translating gives CASSSDRGSSEAFF.

The rearrangement links TRBV20-1 to TRBJ2-7, with no clear D. V lost 5 bases to trimming and J lost 4 bases, with 6 bases between them. The CDR3 totals 10 residues. CDR1 DFQATT and CDR2 SNEGSKA come from the germline V gene (reference sequence). In nucleotides, the CDR3 is TGCAGTGCTGGGCGGTACGAGCAGTACTTC. It translates to CSAGRYEQYF.

J is TRBJ1-1 and V is TRBV6-5, with TRBD1 as a possible D gene (5 bases). The V end lost 2 bases, the J end lost 5 bases, and 12 bases lay between the germline ends. Germline CDR1 reads MNHEY; CDR2 reads SVGAGI. The CDR3 extends over 14 amino acids. CDR3 in amino acids: CASSYGAEGTEAFF. CDR3 DNA: TGTGCCAGCAGTTACGGGGCGGAGGGGACTGAAGCTTTCTTT.

This clone was observed a few times. The DNA is left out, because the CDR3 cannot be placed on it with certainty; the CDR3 is given as TCRdb lists it. The chain links TRBV5-1 to TRBJ2-1; TRBD2 is the table's D call and was not checked against the DNA. Germline CDR1 is SGHRS and CDR2 is YFSETQ. With termini counted, the CDR3 has 15 amino acids. CDR3 sequence reads: CASRRWGSGTAGMVF.

The chain is built from TRBV5-6 and TRBJ2-3; D is perhaps TRBD2 (5 bases). From germline, CDR1 is SGHDT and CDR2 YYEEEE. The CDR3 is 15 residues long. V was cut by 2 bases and J by 1 base, with 11 bases left in between. The CDR3 loop reads CASSLRGFGTDTQYF. DNA for the CDR3: TGTGCCAGCAGCTTAAGAGGGTTCGGCACAGATACGCAGTATTTT.

This chain joins TRBV7-3 and TRBJ1-5; no clear D gene. V lost 1 base to trimming and J lost 2 bases, with 6 bases between them. This CDR3 has 14 residues. Germline CDR1 is SGHTA and CDR2 is FQGTGA. The CDR3 DNA reads TGTGCCAGCAGCTTAAGTGGCGGCAATCAGCCCCAGCATTTT. It codes for CASSLSGGNQPQHF.

The chain uses TRBV4-3 and TRBJ1-1; weak D call: TRBD1 (5 bases). The CDR3 consists of 15 residues. Germline loops: CDR1 LGHNA, CDR2 YSLEER. The V and J ends lost 1 base and 5 bases respectively, with 14 bases between them. The CDR3 region has the DNA TGCGCCAGCAGCCAAGCTTTTGGGACGACGACTGAAGCTTTCTTT. Protein product: CASSQAFGTTTEAFF.

This chain uses TRBV30 with TRBJ2-5; D is unresolved. CDR3 length: 14 residues. Germline V gene data show CDR1 as GTSNPN and CDR2 as SVGIG (reference sequence). Trimming removed 4 bases from V and 2 bases from J, with 14 bases in between. CDR3 nucleotide sequence: TGTGCCTGGACCTCGGGTGGCGTTCAAGAGACCCAGTACTTC. This gives the protein CAWTSGGVQETQYF.

The chain couples TRBV5-1 to TRBJ1-1; the D is unclear. Looked up from germline, CDR1 is SGHRS and CDR2 is YFSETQ. This CDR3 comprises 14 residues. Trimming cost V 5 bases and J 1 base, with 12 bases left between them. As DNA, the CDR3 is TGCGCCAGCAGTACTTTACTCCCGAACACTGAAGCTTTCTTT. Translation gives CASSTLLPNTEAFF.

CDR3 nucleotides: TGTGCCAGCGGACGAACAGTTGAGCAGTTCTTC. Residues: CASGRTVEQFF. V gene TRBV2 combines with J gene TRBJ2-1; no clear D gene. From germline, CDR1 is SNHLY and CDR2 FYNNEI. The V gene lost 8 bases and the J gene lost 9 bases, with 11 bases spanning the gap. This CDR3 is built from 11 residues.

This chain links TRBV9 with TRBJ1-6; D is uncertain. This CDR3 comprises 15 residues. With 0 bases removed from V and 6 bases from J, the gap between germline ends came to 10 bases. Per germline, CDR1 SGDLS and CDR2 YYNGEE. In nucleotides, the CDR3 is TGTGCCAGCAGCGTAGGGGCTGGGGTTAATTCACCCCTCCACTTT. Translation: CASSVGAGVNSPLHF. Drawing the rest from reference TRBV9 and TRBJ1-6, the complete variable domain is DSGVTQTPKHLITATGQRVTLRCSPRSGDLSVYWYQQSLDQGLQFLIQYYNGEERAKGNILERFSAQQFPDLHSELNLSSLELGDSALYFCASSVGAGVNSPLHFGNGTRLTVT.

This chain connects TRBV9 to TRBJ2-1, with TRBD1 identical over 9 bases. The junction had 9 bases not matched to a gene; V was cut back by 8 bases and J by 6 bases. Germline-derived CDR1 and CDR2 are SGDLS and YYNGEE. This CDR3 is built from 14 residues. In nucleotides, the CDR3 is TGTGCCAGTAAAGGGGACAGGGACCCCAATGAGCAGTTCTTC. The encoded protein is CASKGDRDPNEQFF.

The chain joins TRBV6-1 to TRBJ1-1, with TRBD1 matching over 7 bases. The germline gives CDR1 MNHNS, CDR2 SASEGT. Trimming at V came to 3 bases and at J to 4 bases, leaving 8 bases not matched to a gene. The CDR3 spans 15 residues. DNA for the CDR3: TGTGCCAGCAGTGATCACAGGGGAACAGCCACTGAAGCTTTCTTT. Amino acid sequence: CASSDHRGTATEAFF.

V and J are TRBV7-6 and TRBJ1-4; weak D call: TRBD1 (6 bases). The V end lost 5 bases, the J end lost 4 bases, and 11 bases lay between the germline ends. Germline CDR1 and CDR2: SGHVS and FNYEAQ. CDR3 length: 14 amino acids. Here the CDR3 reads CASSPGGYNEKLFF. As DNA, the CDR3 is TGTGCCAGCAGCCCGGGGGGCTATAATGAAAAACTGTTTTTT. The entire variable domain, with the rest obtained from reference TRBV7-6 and TRBJ1-4, is as follows: GAGVSQSPRYKVTKRGQDVALRCDPISGHVSLYWYRQALGQGPEFLTYFNYEAQQDKSGLPNDRFSAERPEGSISTLTIQRTEQRDSAMYRCASSPGGYNEKLFFGSGTQLSVL.

The chain joins TRBV7-8 to TRBJ1-6; the D gene is possibly TRBD1 (6 bases). The CDR3 totals 17 residues. Germline values: CDR1 SGHVS, CDR2 FQNEAQ. Trimming took off 5 bases at V and 13 bases at J, with 27 bases between the two ends. CDR3 DNA: TGTGCCAGCAGCCCAAGTCCAACCAGGGGTGGTAGCGCCCCCCTCCACTTT. Translating it yields CASSPSPTRGGSAPLHF.